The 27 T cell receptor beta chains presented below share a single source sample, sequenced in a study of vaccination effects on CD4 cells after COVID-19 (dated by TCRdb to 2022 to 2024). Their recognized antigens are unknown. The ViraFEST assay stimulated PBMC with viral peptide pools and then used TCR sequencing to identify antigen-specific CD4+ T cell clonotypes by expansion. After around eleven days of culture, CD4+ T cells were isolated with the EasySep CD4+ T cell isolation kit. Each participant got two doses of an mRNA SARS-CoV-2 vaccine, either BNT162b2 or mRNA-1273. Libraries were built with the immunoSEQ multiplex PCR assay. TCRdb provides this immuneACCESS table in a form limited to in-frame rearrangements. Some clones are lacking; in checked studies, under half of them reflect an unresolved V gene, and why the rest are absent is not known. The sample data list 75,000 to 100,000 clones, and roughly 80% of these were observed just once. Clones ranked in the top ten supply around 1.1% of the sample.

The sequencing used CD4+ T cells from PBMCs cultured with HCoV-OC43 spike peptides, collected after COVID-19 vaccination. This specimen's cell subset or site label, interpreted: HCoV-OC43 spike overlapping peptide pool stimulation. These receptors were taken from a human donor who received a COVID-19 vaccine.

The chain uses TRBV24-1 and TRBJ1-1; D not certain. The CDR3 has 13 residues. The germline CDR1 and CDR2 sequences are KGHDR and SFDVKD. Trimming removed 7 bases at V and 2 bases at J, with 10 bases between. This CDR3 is CATRDDTNTEAFF. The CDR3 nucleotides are TGTGCCACCAGAGACGACACCAACACTGAAGCTTTCTTT.

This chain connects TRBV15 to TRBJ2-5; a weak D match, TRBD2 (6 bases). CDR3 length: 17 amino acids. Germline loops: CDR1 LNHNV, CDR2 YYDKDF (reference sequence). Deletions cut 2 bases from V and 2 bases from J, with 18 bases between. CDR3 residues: CATSRSIRDGRQETQYF. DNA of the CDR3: TGTGCCACCAGCAGATCGATCCGGGACGGGAGACAAGAGACCCAGTACTTC.

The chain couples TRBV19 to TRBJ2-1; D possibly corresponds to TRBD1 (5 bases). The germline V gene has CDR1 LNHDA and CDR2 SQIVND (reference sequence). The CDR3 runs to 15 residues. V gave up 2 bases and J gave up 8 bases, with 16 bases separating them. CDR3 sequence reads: CASSIRLGDRDEQFF. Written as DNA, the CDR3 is TGTGCCAGTAGTATACGGCTAGGGGATAGGGATGAGCAGTTCTTC. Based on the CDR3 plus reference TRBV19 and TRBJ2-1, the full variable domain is DGGITQSPKYLFRKEGQNVTLSCEQNLNHDAMYWYRQDPGQGLRLIYYSQIVNDFQKGDIAEGYSVSREKKESFPLTVTSAQKNPTAFYLCASSIRLGDRDEQFFGPGTRLTVL.

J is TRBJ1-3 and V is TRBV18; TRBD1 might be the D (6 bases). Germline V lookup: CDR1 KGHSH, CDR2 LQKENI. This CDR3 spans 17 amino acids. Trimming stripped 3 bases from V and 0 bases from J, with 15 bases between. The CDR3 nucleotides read TGTGCCAGCTCACCGTCCCCAGGGGAGAGCTCTGGAAACACCATATATTTT. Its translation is CASSPSPGESSGNTIYF.

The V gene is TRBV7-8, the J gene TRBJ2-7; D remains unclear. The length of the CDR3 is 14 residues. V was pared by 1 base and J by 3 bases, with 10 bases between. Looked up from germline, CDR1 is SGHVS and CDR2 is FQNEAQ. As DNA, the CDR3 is TGTGCCAGCAGCTTAGGGGTCCTGGACTACGAGCAGTACGTC. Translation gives CASSLGVLDYEQYV.

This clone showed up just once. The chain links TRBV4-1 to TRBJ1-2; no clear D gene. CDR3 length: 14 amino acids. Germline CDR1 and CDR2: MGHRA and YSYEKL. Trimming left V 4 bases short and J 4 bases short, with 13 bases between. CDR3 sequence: CASSPGLLGYGYTF. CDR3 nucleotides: TGCGCCAGCAGCCCGGGCCTTCTAGGCTATGGCTACACCTTC.

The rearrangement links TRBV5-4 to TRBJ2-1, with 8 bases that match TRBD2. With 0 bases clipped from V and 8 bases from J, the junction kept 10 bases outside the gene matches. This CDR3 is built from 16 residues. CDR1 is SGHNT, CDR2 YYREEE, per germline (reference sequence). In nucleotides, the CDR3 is TGTGCCAGCAGCTTGGGGAGCGGGGGTCTTAGGTATGAGCAGTTCTTC. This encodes CASSLGSGGLRYEQFF.

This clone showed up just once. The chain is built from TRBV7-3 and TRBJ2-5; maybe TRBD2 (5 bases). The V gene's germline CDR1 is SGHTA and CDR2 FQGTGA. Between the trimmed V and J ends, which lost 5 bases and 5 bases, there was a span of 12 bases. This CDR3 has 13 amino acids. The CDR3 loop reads CASSQRRGETQYF. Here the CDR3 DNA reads TGTGCCAGCAGCCAGCGGCGCGGGGAGACCCAGTACTTC.

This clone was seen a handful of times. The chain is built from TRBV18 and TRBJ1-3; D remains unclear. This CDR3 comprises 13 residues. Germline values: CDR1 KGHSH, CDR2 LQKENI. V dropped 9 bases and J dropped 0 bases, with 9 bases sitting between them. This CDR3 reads CASYSGSGNTIYF. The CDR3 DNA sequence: TGTGCCAGTTACAGTGGCTCTGGAAACACCATATATTTT.

The CDR3 protein is CASSPQGAGGIEQYV. CDR3 sequence (DNA): TGTGCCAGCTCCCCACAGGGGGCAGGCGGCATCGAGCAGTACGTC. The rearrangement joins TRBV6-5 to TRBJ2-7; 9 positions match TRBD1. V lost 8 bases to trimming and J lost 6 bases; unmatched junction nucleotides: 14. Germline V gene sequence: CDR1 MNHEY, CDR2 SVGAGI. The CDR3 is 15 amino acids.

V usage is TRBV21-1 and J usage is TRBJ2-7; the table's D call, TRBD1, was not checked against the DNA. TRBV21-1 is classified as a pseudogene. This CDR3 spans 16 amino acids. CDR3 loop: CASSKVRDTSSYEQYV. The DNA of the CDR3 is TGTGCCAGCAGCAAAGTTCGGGACACATCTAGTTACGAGCAGTACGTC.

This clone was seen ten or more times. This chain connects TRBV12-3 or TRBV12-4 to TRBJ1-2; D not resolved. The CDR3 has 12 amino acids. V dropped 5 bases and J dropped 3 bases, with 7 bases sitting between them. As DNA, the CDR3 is TGTGCCAGCAGTCAGGCCTACTATGGCTACACCTTC. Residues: CASSQAYYGYTF.

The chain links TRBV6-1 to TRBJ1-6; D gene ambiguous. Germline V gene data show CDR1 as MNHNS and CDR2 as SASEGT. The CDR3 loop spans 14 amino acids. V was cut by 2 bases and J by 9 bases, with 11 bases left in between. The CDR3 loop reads CASSESLRVSPLHF. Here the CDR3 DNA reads TGTGCCAGCAGTGAATCGTTAAGGGTTTCACCCCTCCACTTT.

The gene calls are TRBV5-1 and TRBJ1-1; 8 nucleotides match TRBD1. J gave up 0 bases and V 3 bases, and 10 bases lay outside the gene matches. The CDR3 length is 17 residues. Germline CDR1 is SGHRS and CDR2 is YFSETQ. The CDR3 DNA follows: TGCGCCAGCAGCTGGGGGGACAGGAGGAGCATGAACACTGAAGCTTTCTTT. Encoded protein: CASSWGDRRSMNTEAFF.

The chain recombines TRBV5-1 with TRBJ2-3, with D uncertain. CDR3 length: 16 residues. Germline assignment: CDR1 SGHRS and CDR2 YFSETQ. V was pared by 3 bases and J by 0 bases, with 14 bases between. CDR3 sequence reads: CASSSVPYSSTDTQYF. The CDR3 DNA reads TGCGCCAGCAGCTCAGTCCCATACTCCAGCACAGATACGCAGTATTTT.

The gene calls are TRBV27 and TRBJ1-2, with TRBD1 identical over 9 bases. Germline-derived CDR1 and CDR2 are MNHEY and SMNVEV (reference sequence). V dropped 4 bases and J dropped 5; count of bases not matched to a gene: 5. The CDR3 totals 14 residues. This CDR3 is CASSSSGTGYGYTF. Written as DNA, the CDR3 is TGTGCCAGCAGTTCCTCCGGGACAGGGTATGGCTACACCTTC.

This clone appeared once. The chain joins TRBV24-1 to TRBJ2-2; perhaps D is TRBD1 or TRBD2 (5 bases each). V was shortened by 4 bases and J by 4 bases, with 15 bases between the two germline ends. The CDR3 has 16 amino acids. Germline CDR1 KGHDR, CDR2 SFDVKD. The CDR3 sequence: CATSDPGSGSTGELFF. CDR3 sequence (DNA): TGTGCCACCAGTGACCCAGGGAGTGGGAGCACCGGGGAGCTGTTTTTT.

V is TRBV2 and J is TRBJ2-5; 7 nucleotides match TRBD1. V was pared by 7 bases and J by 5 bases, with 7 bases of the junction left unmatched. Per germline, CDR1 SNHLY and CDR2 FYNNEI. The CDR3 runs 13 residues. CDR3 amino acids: CASKGGPVETQYF. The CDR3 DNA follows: TGTGCCAGCAAAGGGGGCCCGGTGGAGACCCAGTACTTC.

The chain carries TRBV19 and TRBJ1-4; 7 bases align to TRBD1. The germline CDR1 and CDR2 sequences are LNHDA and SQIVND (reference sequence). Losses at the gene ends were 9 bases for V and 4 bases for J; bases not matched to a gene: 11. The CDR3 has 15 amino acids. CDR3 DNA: TGTGCCAGCACTCCGGGACAGCTCAATAATGAAAAACTGTTTTTT. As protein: CASTPGQLNNEKLFF.

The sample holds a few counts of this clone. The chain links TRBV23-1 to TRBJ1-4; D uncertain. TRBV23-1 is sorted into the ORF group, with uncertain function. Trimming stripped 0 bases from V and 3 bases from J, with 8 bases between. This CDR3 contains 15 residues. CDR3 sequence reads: CASSQSSGANEKLFF. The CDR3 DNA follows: TGCGCCAGCAGTCAATCGAGCGGGGCTAATGAAAAACTGTTTTTT.

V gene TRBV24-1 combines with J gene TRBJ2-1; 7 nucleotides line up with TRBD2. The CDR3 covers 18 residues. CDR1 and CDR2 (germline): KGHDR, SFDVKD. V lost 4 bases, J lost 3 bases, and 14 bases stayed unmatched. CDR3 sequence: CATSDIGRGVGYYNEQFF. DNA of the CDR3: TGTGCCACCAGTGACATAGGGAGGGGCGTCGGCTACTACAATGAGCAGTTCTTC.

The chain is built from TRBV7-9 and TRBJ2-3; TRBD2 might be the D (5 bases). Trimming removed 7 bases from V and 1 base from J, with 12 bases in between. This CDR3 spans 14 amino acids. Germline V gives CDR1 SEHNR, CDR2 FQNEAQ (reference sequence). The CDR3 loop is CASTTTGGTDTQYF. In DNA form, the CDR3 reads TGTGCCAGCACCACGACCGGGGGCACAGATACGCAGTATTTT.

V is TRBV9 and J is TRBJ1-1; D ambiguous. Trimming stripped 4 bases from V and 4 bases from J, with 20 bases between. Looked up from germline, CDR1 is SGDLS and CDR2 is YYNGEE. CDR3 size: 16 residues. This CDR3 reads CASSTLTGSLPTEAFF. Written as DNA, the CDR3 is TGTGCCAGCAGCACCCTAACCGGGAGCCTACCCACTGAAGCTTTCTTT.

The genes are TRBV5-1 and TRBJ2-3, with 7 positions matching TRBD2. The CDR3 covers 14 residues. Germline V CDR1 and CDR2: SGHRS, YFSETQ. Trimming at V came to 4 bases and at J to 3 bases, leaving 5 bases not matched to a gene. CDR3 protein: CASSVGGGTDTQYF. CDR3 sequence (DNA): TGCGCCAGCAGCGTCGGGGGAGGGACAGATACGCAGTATTTT. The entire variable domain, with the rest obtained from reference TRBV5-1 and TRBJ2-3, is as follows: KAGVTQTPRYLIKTRGQQVTLSCSPISGHRSVSWYQQTPGQGLQFLFEYFSETQRNKGNFPGRFSGRQFSNSRSEMNVSTLELGDSALYLCASSVGGGTDTQYFGPGTRLTVL.

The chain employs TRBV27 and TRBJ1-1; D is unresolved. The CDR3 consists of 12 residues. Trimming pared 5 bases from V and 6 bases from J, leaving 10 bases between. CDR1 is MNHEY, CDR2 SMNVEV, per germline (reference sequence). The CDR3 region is CASSLLKAEAFF. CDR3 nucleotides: TGTGCCAGCAGTCTACTAAAGGCTGAAGCTTTCTTT.

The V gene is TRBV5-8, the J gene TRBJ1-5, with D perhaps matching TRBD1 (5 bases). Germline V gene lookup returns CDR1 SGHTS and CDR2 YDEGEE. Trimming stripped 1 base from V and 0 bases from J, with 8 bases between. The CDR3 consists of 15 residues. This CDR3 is CASSLKGFSNQPQHF. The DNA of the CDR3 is TGTGCCAGCAGCTTGAAGGGGTTTAGCAATCAGCCCCAGCATTTT.

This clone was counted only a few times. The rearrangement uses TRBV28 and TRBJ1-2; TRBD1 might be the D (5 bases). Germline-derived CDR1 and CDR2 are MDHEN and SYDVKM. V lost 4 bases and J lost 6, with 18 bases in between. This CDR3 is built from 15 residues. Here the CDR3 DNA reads TGTGCCAGCAGTTGGGGGGGAACAGGTGCTGATGGCTACACCTTC. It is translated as CASSWGGTGADGYTF.